The TCR beta chain under discussion was sequenced for a study of blood T cells in healthy people across ages. CDR1 DFQATT and CDR2 SNEGSKA come from the germline V gene (reference sequence). V was clipped by 0 bases and J by 8 bases, with 13 bases between them. The CDR3 sequence is 13 residues long. For the second PCR, which ran for 7 to 11 cycles, a sample-barcoded 5' primer and a J-beta primer mix were used. One entry per CDR3 protein, called by TCRdb with MiXCR from the 5' RACE reads. The sample has some 560,000 distinct CDR3 sequences, about 28% seen once. This sample was shared with a second study, whose subject was T cells of mothers and their children.

The rearrangement uses TRBV20-1 and TRBJ1-2; the D gene is possibly TRBD1 (6 bases). This TCR was recovered from a boy aged 2-9 years in good health. Material for sequencing was blood. The CDR3 spells CSARDLGGVGYTF. As DNA, the CDR3 is TGCAGTGCTAGAGATCTAGGGGGGGTCGGCTACACCTTC.